This TCR beta chain stems from a study of blood T cell repertoires in COVID-19. Study-wide context: T cells, B-cell-depleted T cells, or PBMCs provided the cDNA or gDNA that served as material.

As handled by the study authors: It was from reference gene primer amplification that nucleated cell counts were estimated. Sequencing was performed with immunoSEQ multiplex PCR; in TCRdb, only in-frame clones are kept and a portion is missing. The V and J calls and clone size were taken over from that table, and D and trimming were inferred from the DNA. This repertoire shows 250,000 to 350,000 clones, about 87% found once; its top ten account for 6.9%. Trimming shortened V by 1 base and J by 0 bases, and 9 bases separated the two germline ends. Germline-derived CDR1 and CDR2 are KGHSH and LQKENI. This CDR3 contains 16 residues.

The chain carries TRBV18 and TRBJ2-2; weak D call: TRBD2 (6 bases). The sequence was collected from a woman in her twenties or thirties who had recovered from COVID-19. Sequencing was performed on peripheral blood. CDR3 residues: CASSPRRGANTGELFF. Here the CDR3 DNA reads TGTGCCAGCTCACCACGGAGGGGCGCGAACACCGGGGAGCTGTTTTTT.